The clone carrying this TCR beta chain was recorded a few times. Germline loops: CDR1 DFQATT, CDR2 SNEGSKA (reference sequence). V was clipped by 4 bases and J by 6 bases; unmatched bases: 13. The CDR3 consists of 15 residues. Each CDR3 protein is one row after TCRdb ran MiXCR on the 5' RACE reads. The data hold roughly 350,000 distinct CDR3 sequences, with about 12% observed a single time. This sample is part of a study of identical twins. These data were likewise used in another study, on yellow fever vaccine responses in identical twins.

The sequence derives from a woman younger than 35 in good health. V is TRBV20-1 and J is TRBJ2-5; 8 nucleotides align to TRBD1. Sequencing was performed on CD8+ T cells sorted from blood. As DNA, the CDR3 is TGCAGTGCTATGGACAGGGAACAAGGGCCGAAGACCCAGTACTTC. Amino acids: CSAMDREQGPKTQYF.